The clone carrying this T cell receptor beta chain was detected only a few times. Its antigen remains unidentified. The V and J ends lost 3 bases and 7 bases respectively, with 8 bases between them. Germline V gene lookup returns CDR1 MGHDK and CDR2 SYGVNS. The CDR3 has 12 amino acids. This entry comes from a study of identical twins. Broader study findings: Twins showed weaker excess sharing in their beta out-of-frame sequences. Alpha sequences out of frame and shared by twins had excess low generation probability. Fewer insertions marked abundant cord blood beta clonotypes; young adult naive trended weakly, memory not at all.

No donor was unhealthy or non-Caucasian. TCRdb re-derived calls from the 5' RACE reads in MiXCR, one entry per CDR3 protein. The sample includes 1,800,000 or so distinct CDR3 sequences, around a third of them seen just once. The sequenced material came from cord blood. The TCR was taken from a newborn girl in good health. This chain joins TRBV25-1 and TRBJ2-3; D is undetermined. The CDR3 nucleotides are TGTGCCAGCAGTGAGAACGCAAATACGCAGTATTTT. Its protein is CASSENANTQYF.